This is a list of T cell receptor beta chains from one sample in a study of T cells in Graves' hyperthyroidism and ophthalmopathy. TCRdb recomputed calls from the multiplex PCR reads with MiXCR, one row per CDR3 protein. The sample gives about 740,000 distinct CDR3 sequences, 11% to 15% of which show up once; about 9.4% is in the top ten. Source material: blood. The receptor source for this set is a woman younger than 30 with Graves' hyperthyroidism. The CDR3 runs from the conserved cysteine through the conserved F or W. The D gene is left open where the match is weak. Only part of the rows carry a size: once, few, many, or a class if the clone is expanded.

.	TRBV20-1	many	13	TRBJ2-3	TGCAGTGCTTCCCGGGACGTTGCAGATACGCAGTATTTT	CSASRDVADTQYF
TRBD2	TRBV4-1	many	16	TRBJ2-3	TGCGCCAGCAGCCAAGCTCCGGGGAGGGCCGCAGATACGCAGTATTTT	CASSQAPGRAADTQYF
TRBD1	TRBV28	.	14	TRBJ2-7	TGTGCCAGCAGTTTAACAGGGGGCAAGAACGAGCAGTACTTC	CASSLTGGKNEQYF
TRBD2	TRBV18	many	16	TRBJ2-1	TGTGCCAGCTCACCAAGGTTGCGGGGGACCTACAATGAGCAGTTCTTC	CASSPRLRGTYNEQFF
.	TRBV12-3/TRBV12-4	few	12	TRBJ2-5	TGTGCCAGCAGCGGACGGTTAAGTGACCAGTACTTC	CASSGRLSDQYF
.	TRBV28	.	9	TRBJ2-2	TGTGCTCCTAGGCCAGGGCTGTTTTTT	CAPRPGLFF
.	TRBV19	few	14	TRBJ2-2	TGTGCCAGTAGTATTCCCCAGGACACCGGGGAGCTGTTTTTT	CASSIPQDTGELFF
TRBD1	TRBV7-2	many	18	TRBJ1-1	TGTGCCAGCAGCGCTAGAACCGGGACAGCAGACATGAACACTGAAGCTTTCTTT	CASSARTGTADMNTEAFF
.	TRBV3-1	many	12	TRBJ2-5	TGTGCCAGCAGCCAAAGGTTAGAGACCCAGTACTTC	CASSQRLETQYF
.	TRBV29-1	.	12	TRBJ1-1	TGCAGCGTTGCAGGACTTTTTACTGAAGCTTTCTTT	CSVAGLFTEAFF
.	TRBV2	many	14	TRBJ1-1	TGTGCCAGCAGTGTAGAGGGGCGAGGGACTGAAGCTTTCTTT	CASSVEGRGTEAFF
TRBD2	TRBV7-2	few	16	TRBJ2-3	TGTGCCAGCAATCTACTAGCGAAGGCGAGCACAGATACGCAGTATTTT	CASNLLAKASTDTQYF
TRBD2	TRBV4-1	.	18	TRBJ2-6	TGCGCCAGCAGCCATTTAGCGGGAGCTAAGCCTGGGGCCAACGTCCTGACTTTC	CASSHLAGAKPGANVLTF
TRBD2	TRBV7-9	.	15	TRBJ2-7	TGTGCCAGCAGCTTCCCCGGGGGGGGCCCCTACGAGCAGTACTTC	CASSFPGGGPYEQYF
.	TRBV6-1	once	15	TRBJ2-3	TGTGCCAGCCTTGGGGGCCGGGACTACACAGATACGCAGTATTTT	CASLGGRDYTDTQYF
TRBD2	TRBV7-2	many	14	TRBJ2-7	TGTGCCAGCAGGGCGGGAGCCGCCTCCTACGAGCAGTACTTC	CASRAGAASYEQYF
TRBD2	TRBV7-6	once	17	TRBJ2-3	TGTGCCAGCAGCTTAATCGGGCTAGCGGGAGCTAAAGATACGCAGTATTTT	CASSLIGLAGAKDTQYF
.	TRBV20-1	many	14	TRBJ2-2	TGCAGTGCTAGAGATTTCGGCAGGAGCTGGGAGCTGTTTTTT	CSARDFGRSWELFF
.	TRBV5-1	few	13	TRBJ1-2	TGCGCCAGCTTCGAGAGAGCGGACTATGGCTACACCTTC	CASFERADYGYTF
.	TRBV20-1	.	10	TRBJ2-5	TGCAGTTCCCCCGAAGAGACCCAGTACTTC	CSSPEETQYF
.	TRBV7-9	many	13	TRBJ2-7	TGTGCCAGCAGCTTAAGGGGGGCCTACGAGCAGTACTTC	CASSLRGAYEQYF
TRBD1	TRBV9	few	14	TRBJ1-2	TGTGCCAGCAGCCCCCAAGACAGGGTGGGAGGCTACACCTTC	CASSPQDRVGGYTF
.	TRBV24-1	many	15	TRBJ1-5	TGTGCCACCAGTGTGGGGGTGGGAAGCAATCAGCCCCAGCATTTT	CATSVGVGSNQPQHF
.	TRBV29-1	few	13	TRBJ2-7	TGCAGCGTTGAAGGTCCCGGCACCTACGAGCAGTACTTC	CSVEGPGTYEQYF
.	TRBV20-1	many	13	TRBJ2-7	TGCAGTGCTAACGTGGGTTGGTCCTACGAGCAGTACTTC	CSANVGWSYEQYF
.	TRBV10-2	.	12	TRBJ2-7	TGCGCCAGCAGTGAGACCTTCTACGAGCAGTACTTC	CASSETFYEQYF
TRBD1	TRBV2	many	14	TRBJ1-5	TGTGCCAGCAGCAGGACAGGGGATGGGCAGCCCCAGCATTTT	CASSRTGDGQPQHF
TRBD1	TRBV20-1	few	14	TRBJ2-2	TGCAGTGCTACACAGGGGGCTTGGACCGGGGAGCTGTTTTTT	CSATQGAWTGELFF
TRBD1	TRBV2	.	14	TRBJ1-5	TGTGCCAGCAGGGGGACAGCTTTCAATCAGCCCCAGCATTTT	CASRGTAFNQPQHF
TRBD1	TRBV10-3	.	17	TRBJ1-2	TGTGCCATCAGTGAGTCGAAATCCGGACAGGGGGCTCGGGGCTACACCTTC	CAISESKSGQGARGYTF
TRBD2	TRBV18	few	18	TRBJ2-4	TGTGCCAGCTCACCATCGGGGACTAGCGGGAGGTTCAAAAACATTCAGTACTTC	CASSPSGTSGRFKNIQYF
.	TRBV19	.	14	TRBJ1-1	TGTGCCAGTAGTATAGCTGGCAGGAACACTGAAGCTTTCTTT	CASSIAGRNTEAFF
.	TRBV19	.	14	TRBJ2-2	TGTGCCAGTAGTTCCGGGACTTATACCGGGGAGCTGTTTTTT	CASSSGTYTGELFF
.	TRBV3-1	many	14	TRBJ2-1	TGTGCCAGCAGCCATGGTCAGGGAACCGATGAGCAGTTCTTC	CASSHGQGTDEQFF
.	TRBV28	many	12	TRBJ1-2	TGTGCCAGCAGTTTTGGCAGCTATGGCTACACCTTC	CASSFGSYGYTF
TRBD1	TRBV7-9	many	15	TRBJ1-1	TGTGCCAGCAATGACAGGGTTGGTTATAACACTGAAGCTTTCTTT	CASNDRVGYNTEAFF
.	TRBV6-1	many	13	TRBJ2-2	TGTGCCAGCAGTGTTGGGTTAGCCGGGGAGCTGTTTTTT	CASSVGLAGELFF
.	TRBV2	.	15	TRBJ1-4	TGTGCCAGCAGTGAAGAAGGACTGGGGTATGAAAAACTGTTTTTT	CASSEEGLGYEKLFF
.	TRBV27	.	15	TRBJ2-6	TGTGCCAGCAGTTTTAATCCTCCCGGGGCCAACGTCCTGACTTTC	CASSFNPPGANVLTF
.	TRBV29-1	few	13	TRBJ2-7	TGCAGCGCCAACGTAAGAGGTCGCTACGAGCAGTACTTC	CSANVRGRYEQYF
.	TRBV12-5	.	14	TRBJ2-1	TGTGCTAGTGGTTTGTGGGGGGCAGGCAATGAGCAGTTCTTC	CASGLWGAGNEQFF
TRBD2	TRBV27	few	16	TRBJ2-7	TGTGCCAGCAGTTTATCAGCGAGACTAGCCATCTACGAGCAGTACTTC	CASSLSARLAIYEQYF
TRBD1	TRBV27	many	14	TRBJ2-7	TGTGCCAGCAGTTTATCGGGGGGACAGGCCACGCAGTACTTC	CASSLSGGQATQYF
.	TRBV29-1	many	15	TRBJ1-1	TGCAGCGTTGTGGGAGGAGGGGCCATGAACACTGAAGCTTTCTTT	CSVVGGGAMNTEAFF
TRBD2	TRBV28	many	14	TRBJ2-7	TGTGCCAGCAGTTCCCCTAGCGGGATAGGTGAGCAGTACTTC	CASSSPSGIGEQYF
.	TRBV30	many	14	TRBJ1-4	TGTGCCTGGAGTGTAAGAGCAACTAATGAAAAACTGTTTTTT	CAWSVRATNEKLFF
.	TRBV28	few	15	TRBJ1-2	TGTGCCAGCAGTCCCCGGTGGAGGGGCGCGGGGGGCTACACCTTC	CASSPRWRGAGGYTF
TRBD1	TRBV29-1	.	14	TRBJ2-1	TGCAGCGTGGGCCGACAGGGATTCTACAATGAGCAGTTCTTC	CSVGRQGFYNEQFF
.	TRBV25-1	.	13	TRBJ2-1	TGTGCCACCCGAGAGGCTAGCACGGATGAGCAGTTCTTC	CATREASTDEQFF